These 28 T cell receptor beta chains were all obtained from the same sample, sequenced in a study of T cells in Graves' hyperthyroidism and ophthalmopathy. Amplified regions were TCR beta CDR3 sequences from RNA transcripts. The HTBI primer set was used in a first-round RT-PCR of the TCR CDR3. TCRdb re-called the multiplex PCR reads through MiXCR, storing one row per CDR3 protein. The sample lists some 350,000 distinct CDR3 sequences; 15% to 18% were seen once. Sequencing was carried out using blood. The receptors derive from a woman aged 18-29 years with Graves' hyperthyroidism that later progressed to Graves' ophthalmopathy.

A few counts support this clonotype. The rearrangement links TRBV20-1 to TRBJ2-2, with 8 bases aligning to TRBD2. With 6 bases clipped from V and 6 bases from J, the junction kept 9 bases outside the gene matches. CDR3 length: 14 residues. Looked up from germline, CDR1 is DFQATT and CDR2 is SNEGSKA (reference sequence). The CDR3 reads CSAISGSLPGELFF. CDR3 coding DNA: TGCAGTGCGATAAGCGGGAGCCTACCCGGGGAGCTGTTTTTT.

This clonotype appeared a few times. This CDR3 is CASSQVTGQHNQPQHF. The CDR3 bases are TGCGCCAGCAGCCAAGTTACGGGTCAGCACAATCAGCCCCAGCATTTT. This chain connects TRBV4-1 to TRBJ1-5, with no clear D. The CDR3 sequence is 16 residues long. From germline, CDR1 is MGHRA and CDR2 YSYEKL. V was cut by 1 base and J by 3 bases, with 13 bases left in between.

This clonotype was detected ten times or more. The chain couples TRBV6-2 or TRBV6-3 to TRBJ2-7; 7 bases are a match to TRBD2. The CDR3 spans 15 residues. Trimming removed 0 bases from V and 3 bases from J; junction bases left unmatched: 5. Germline V CDR1 and CDR2: MNHEY, SVGEGT. CDR3 protein: CASSYSLAVNYEQYF. Written as DNA, the CDR3 is TGTGCCAGCAGTTACTCGCTAGCGGTCAACTACGAGCAGTACTTC.

This clonotype was detected many times. The chain uses TRBV5-1 and TRBJ1-1, with D tentatively TRBD1 (5 bases). The CDR3 runs to 15 residues. Germline CDR1 SGHRS, CDR2 YFSETQ. Trimming took 3 bases from V and 1 from J, leaving 13 bases between them. The CDR3 protein is CASSSGPQGNTEAFF. CDR3 DNA sequence: TGCGCCAGCAGCTCCGGACCCCAGGGGAACACTGAAGCTTTCTTT. The complete variable domain, with remaining parts taken from reference TRBV5-1 and TRBJ1-1, reads KAGVTQTPRYLIKTRGQQVTLSCSPISGHRSVSWYQQTPGQGLQFLFEYFSETQRNKGNFPGRFSGRQFSNSRSEMNVSTLELGDSALYLCASSSGPQGNTEAFFGQGTRLTVV.

In its sample, this clonotype was seen many times. This chain uses TRBV7-8 with TRBJ2-1, with a weak D call TRBD2 (6 bases). The V gene's germline CDR1 is SGHVS and CDR2 FQNEAQ. With 4 bases removed from V and 5 bases from J, the gap between germline ends came to 6 bases. CDR3 length equals 12 residues. The CDR3 bases are TGTGCCAGCAGCTGGGGGGACAATGAGCAGTTCTTC. Translated: CASSWGDNEQFF.

This clonotype was recorded many times. The chain has TRBV6-1 and TRBJ2-1; TRBD2 aligns across 15 bases. This CDR3 has 16 residues. Germline V lookup: CDR1 MNHNS, CDR2 SASEGT. Trimming cost V 6 bases and J 10 bases; bases outside gene matches: 10. CDR3 sequence reads: CASSVTGTSGRNEQFF. DNA of the CDR3: TGTGCCAGCAGCGTAACCGGGACTAGCGGGAGGAACGAGCAGTTCTTC.

This clonotype has more than one count but fewer than ten. The chain employs TRBV25-1 and TRBJ2-3, with D perhaps TRBD2 (5 bases). Germline V gene data show CDR1 as MGHDK and CDR2 as SYGVNS. V lost 0 bases and J lost 2, with 12 bases in between. The CDR3 runs to 16 residues. Written as DNA, the CDR3 is TGTGCCAGCAGTGAATATATCCAGGAGGACACAGATACGCAGTATTTT. Translating it yields CASSEYIQEDTDTQYF.

The genes are TRBV14 and TRBJ1-1, with 8 bases matching TRBD1. Trimming took 3 bases from V and 6 from J; bases not matched to a gene: 6. There are 14 residues in the CDR3. Germline CDR1 reads SGHDN; CDR2 reads FVKESK. The DNA of the CDR3 is TGTGCCAGCAGCCACCGACAGGGGAATCCTGAAGCTTTCTTT. This encodes CASSHRQGNPEAFF.

This clonotype was seen repeatedly, ten times or more. The rearrangement joins TRBV7-2 to TRBJ2-7; maybe TRBD2 (6 bases). Looked up from germline, CDR1 is SGHTA and CDR2 is FQGNSA. Trimming stripped 5 bases from V and 3 bases from J, with 11 bases between. The CDR3 spans 13 residues. The CDR3 DNA sequence: TGTGCCAGCAGCCTGGGACTTTTCTACGAGCAGTACTTC. It translates to CASSLGLFYEQYF.

This clonotype occurred many times. This sequence joins TRBV27 and TRBJ2-3, with 8 nucleotides matching TRBD1. The CDR3 loop spans 15 amino acids. Trimming removed 7 bases from V and 6 bases from J; junction bases left unmatched: 12. Germline V gene sequence: CDR1 MNHEY, CDR2 SMNVEV (reference sequence). In DNA, the CDR3 is TGTGCCAGCAAATCCCCTCAGGGGGCTATTGATACGCAGTATTTT. Translated, it gives CASKSPQGAIDTQYF.

This clonotype was detected ten times or more. For the CDR3, the DNA is TGTGCCTGGAGTGACGGGAGGAACATTCAGTACTTC. Translation: CAWSDGRNIQYF. The rearrangement links TRBV30 to TRBJ2-4; TRBD2 matches at 7 bases. Germline trimming cut 1 base from V and 7 bases from J; bases unmatched to any gene: 1. Looked up from germline, CDR1 is GTSNPN and CDR2 is SVGIG (reference sequence). This CDR3 has 12 residues.

CDR3 in amino acids: CASSPVGVRETQYF. DNA of the CDR3: TGTGCCAGCAGCCCCGTCGGGGTTCGGGAGACCCAGTACTTC. The chain employs TRBV7-9 and TRBJ2-5; tentatively, D is TRBD2 (5 bases). The CDR3 has 14 residues. The V and J ends lost 5 bases and 5 bases respectively, with 15 bases between them. The germline gives CDR1 SEHNR, CDR2 FQNEAQ (reference sequence).

J is TRBJ2-1 and V is TRBV20-1, with D hard to call. Trimming took off 5 bases at V and 0 bases at J, with 11 bases between the two ends. CDR1 DFQATT and CDR2 SNEGSKA come from the germline V gene (reference sequence). CDR3 length equals 14 residues. The CDR3 DNA follows: TGCAGTGCTCTTAGACTGGACTCCTACAATGAGCAGTTCTTC. It is translated as CSALRLDSYNEQFF.

This clonotype was recorded a few times. This chain uses TRBV30 with TRBJ2-1, with 10 nucleotides matching TRBD2. V shed 1 base and J 4 bases; nucleotides not matched to a gene: 16. The germline CDR1 and CDR2 sequences are GTSNPN and SVGIG (reference sequence). This CDR3 comprises 19 residues. CDR3 bases: TGTGCCTGGAGTGGACGGCTAGCGGGAGATCCCCAAAATTACAATGAGCAGTTCTTC. It translates to CAWSGRLAGDPQNYNEQFF.

This sequence joins TRBV3-1 and TRBJ2-3; no definite D call. The germline CDR1 and CDR2 sequences are LGHDT and YNNKEL (reference sequence). The V end was cut by 5 bases, the J end by 8 bases, with 14 bases between. This CDR3 has 13 residues. The CDR3 bases are TGTGCCAGCAGCAAGACCCCTGAGTGTACGCAGTATTTT. As protein: CASSKTPECTQYF.

CDR3 in DNA: TGTGCCAGCAGTCTGGCGGGACAGGGGGTCTCCTACGAGCAGTACTTC. It yields the protein CASSLAGQGVSYEQYF. This chain links TRBV28 with TRBJ2-7; 11 nucleotides agree with TRBD1. The ends lost 5 bases at V and 0 bases at J; junction bases unmatched: 6. In germline, CDR1 is MDHEN, CDR2 SYDVKM. The CDR3 sequence is 16 residues long.

This clonotype has just a few counts. The CDR3 region has the DNA TGTGCCAGCTCAAACTTAGCGGGAGTGGTATCCGATGAGCAGTTCTTC. This translates into CASSNLAGVVSDEQFF. The gene calls are TRBV18 and TRBJ2-1, with 9 bases fitting TRBD2. Germline V gene lookup returns CDR1 KGHSH and CDR2 LQKENI. V was pared by 5 bases and J by 8 bases, with 13 bases of the junction left unmatched. The CDR3 loop spans 16 amino acids.

This clonotype came up a few times. V usage is TRBV3-1 and J usage is TRBJ2-7, with 8 bases that match TRBD2. Germline V gene sequence: CDR1 LGHDT, CDR2 YNNKEL (reference sequence). The ends lost 0 bases at V and 5 bases at J; junction bases unmatched: 3. The CDR3 has 14 residues. CDR3 nucleotides: TGTGCCAGCAGCCAAGACGCAGCGGGAGACGAGCAGTACTTC. It is translated as CASSQDAAGDEQYF.

With respect to this clonotype: A much larger clone differs from this one at a single base, so this may be a read error. This sequence joins TRBV6-1 and TRBJ2-7, with 10 bases identical to TRBD1. CDR3 length equals 15 residues. Germline CDR1 reads MNHNS; CDR2 reads SASEGT. V was clipped by 2 bases and J by 9 bases; unmatched bases: 10. This CDR3 reads CASSELGTGVGGQYF. CDR3 in DNA: TGTGCCAGCAGTGAACTCGGGACAGGGGTAGGAGGGCAGTACTTC.

This clonotype appeared many times. The CDR3 here is CASRRAIAWETQYF. Written as DNA, the CDR3 is TGTGCCAGCAGGAGGGCTATTGCGTGGGAGACCCAGTACTTC. This chain links TRBV12-3 or TRBV12-4 with TRBJ2-5; tentatively, D is TRBD2 (5 bases). The CDR3 is made up of 14 amino acids. V lost 6 bases and J lost 5, with 16 bases in between.

V usage is TRBV24-1 and J usage is TRBJ2-6; D is possibly TRBD1 or TRBD2 (6 bases each). This CDR3 is built from 16 residues. Germline CDR1 is KGHDR and CDR2 is SFDVKD. V lost 11 bases and J lost 4, with 20 bases in between. In nucleotides, the CDR3 is TGTGCCATAGAGAAGGGGGGTCCTTACGGGGCCAACGTCCTGACTTTC. Translating gives CAIEKGGPYGANVLTF.

The CDR3 region is CASSIGTAVGGNTIYF. The CDR3, as DNA: TGCGCCAGCAGCATCGGGACGGCGGTCGGGGGAAACACCATATATTTT. The chain uses TRBV5-1 and TRBJ1-3; the D gene is possibly TRBD1 (5 bases). CDR1 and CDR2 from the germline V gene are SGHRS and YFSETQ. The CDR3 has 16 residues. Trimming pared 4 bases from V and 4 bases from J, leaving 18 bases between.

This clonotype showed up just a few times. V and J are TRBV30 and TRBJ2-3, with D uncertain. Trimming took off 0 bases at V and 8 bases at J, with 9 bases between the two ends. The germline CDR1 and CDR2 sequences are GTSNPN and SVGIG (reference sequence). The CDR3 runs to 12 residues. The CDR3 sequence: CAWSVGRGTQYF. DNA for the CDR3: TGTGCCTGGAGTGTCGGTAGAGGTACGCAGTATTTT. The whole variable domain, filled in from reference TRBV30 and TRBJ2-3, reads SQTIHQWPATLVQPVGSPLSLECTVEGTSNPNLYWYRQAAGRGLQLLFYSVGIGQISSEVPQNLSASRPQDRQFILSSKKLLLSDSGFYLCAWSVGRGTQYFGPGTRLTVL.

The V gene is TRBV15, the J gene TRBJ1-1; no reliable D call. Trimming removed 0 bases at V and 0 bases at J, with 2 bases between. CDR1 is LNHNV and CDR2 is YYDKDF in the germline V gene (reference sequence). The CDR3 spans 13 residues. CDR3 in DNA: TGTGCCACCAGCAGAGACCTGAACACTGAAGCTTTCTTT. Protein product: CATSRDLNTEAFF.

The chain uses TRBV7-9 and TRBJ1-1; maybe TRBD1 (5 bases). V was shortened by 5 bases and J by 1 base, with 17 bases between the two germline ends. Germline CDR1 SEHNR, CDR2 FQNEAQ (reference sequence). This CDR3 is 16 amino acids long. The CDR3 sequence is CASSPPQSGGNTEAFF. Written as DNA, the CDR3 is TGTGCCAGCAGCCCTCCACAAAGCGGGGGGAACACTGAAGCTTTCTTT.

This clonotype has only a few counts. The chain uses TRBV28 and TRBJ1-6, with 7 nucleotides matching TRBD1. Germline CDR1 and CDR2: MDHEN and SYDVKM. The CDR3 spans 19 residues. Trimming at V came to 5 bases and at J to 0 bases, leaving 13 bases not matched to a gene. The CDR3: CASSTWTGLGSSYNSPLHF. The DNA for the CDR3 is TGTGCCAGCAGTACCTGGACAGGCTTGGGGAGCTCCTATAATTCACCCCTCCACTTT. The entire variable domain, with the rest obtained from reference TRBV28 and TRBJ1-6, is as follows: DVKVTQSSRYLVKRTGEKVFLECVQDMDHENMFWYRQDPGLGLRLIYFSYDVKMKEKGDIPEGYSVSREKKERFSLILESASTNQTSMYLCASSTWTGLGSSYNSPLHFGNGTRLTVT.

This clonotype has a count of ten or more. The gene calls are TRBV20-1 and TRBJ2-7; D call uncertain. V was clipped by 3 bases and J by 7 bases, with 19 bases between them. The CDR3 runs to 14 residues. In germline, CDR1 is DFQATT, CDR2 SNEGSKA (reference sequence). The CDR3: CSASIPSNNGEQYF. Here the CDR3 DNA reads TGCAGTGCTAGTATTCCCTCGAACAACGGGGAGCAGTACTTC.

The gene calls are TRBV11-2 and TRBJ2-1; D is unclear. V shed 5 bases and J shed 9 bases, with 8 bases lying between them. Per germline, CDR1 SGHAT and CDR2 FQNNGV. The CDR3 is 11 amino acids. CDR3 amino acids: CASSAVSEQFF. As DNA, the CDR3 is TGTGCCAGCAGCGCCGTTAGTGAGCAGTTCTTC.